These 26 T cell receptor beta chains share one sample of origin, sequenced in a study of control samples from healthy donors and cancer patients. Profiled with immunoSEQ multiplex PCR; TCRdb holds only in-frame clones, not every one. The sample lists around 7,800 clones; less than 85% were seen once. Sequences were obtained from PBMCs. These receptors were taken from a man between 65 and 85 years old with lung cancer.

The chain couples TRBV9 to TRBJ2-7, with 13 bases matching TRBD2. The CDR3 spans 18 residues. CDR1 and CDR2 from the germline V gene are SGDLS and YYNGEE. Losses at the gene ends were 1 base for V and 3 bases for J; bases not matched to a gene: 10. This chain's CDR3 is CASSVSTEGTSGDYEQYF. As DNA, the CDR3 is TGTGCCAGCAGCGTATCTACGGAAGGGACTAGCGGGGACTACGAGCAGTACTTC.

This clone was recorded only once. As DNA, the CDR3 is TGTGCCACCAGTGATTACAAGTTGATCACAGATACGCAGTATTTT. Translating it yields CATSDYKLITDTQYF. This rearrangement joins TRBV24-1 to TRBJ2-3; D not resolved. V was cut by 2 bases and J by 2 bases, with 10 bases left in between. Germline V gene sequence: CDR1 KGHDR, CDR2 SFDVKD. The CDR3 contains 15 residues.

V and J are TRBV7-9 and TRBJ1-4, with D possibly TRBD1 on 6 matching bases. Germline-derived CDR1 and CDR2 are SEHNR and FQNEAQ (reference sequence). This CDR3 is 13 amino acids long. Trimming shortened V by 5 bases and J by 8 bases, and 12 bases separated the two germline ends. CDR3 region: CASSRRGGEKLFF. The CDR3 DNA reads TGTGCCAGCAGCCGTAGAGGGGGGGAAAAACTGTTTTTT.

The chain has TRBV19 and TRBJ2-1, with a weak D call TRBD1 (6 bases). CDR1 is LNHDA, CDR2 SQIVND, per germline (reference sequence). With 3 bases removed from V and 6 bases from J, the gap between germline ends came to 9 bases. The CDR3 covers 13 residues. In nucleotides, the CDR3 is TGTGCCAGTAGTATGGACAGACGCAATGAGCAGTTCTTC. This translates into CASSMDRRNEQFF.

This clone was seen a handful of times. The V and J genes are TRBV10-3 and TRBJ2-1; D gene ambiguous. The CDR3 runs 14 residues. CDR1 and CDR2 (germline): ENHRY, SYGVKD. Trimming stripped 3 bases from V and 0 bases from J, with 6 bases between. The CDR3 region is CAISDRTSYNEQFF. The CDR3 coding sequence is TGTGCCATCAGTGACCGAACCTCCTACAATGAGCAGTTCTTC.

The V call is TRBV27, the J call TRBJ2-1; D is possibly TRBD2 (5 bases). The V and J ends lost 3 bases and 9 bases respectively, with 9 bases between them. The CDR3 sequence is 12 residues long. In germline, CDR1 is MNHEY, CDR2 SMNVEV (reference sequence). This chain's CDR3 is CASSFREGEQFF. CDR3 nucleotides: TGTGCCAGCAGTTTCAGAGAGGGTGAGCAGTTCTTC.

The sample holds one count of this clone. The chain couples TRBV28 to TRBJ2-2; 9 bases fit TRBD2. CDR1 and CDR2 (germline): MDHEN, SYDVKM. Trimming at V came to 6 bases and at J to 4 bases, leaving 30 bases not matched to a gene. CDR3 length: 23 amino acids. CDR3 in amino acids: CASSPPLPGDVFGGRVVTGELFF. CDR3 sequence (DNA): TGTGCCAGCAGCCCTCCCCTGCCAGGGGATGTGTTTGGCGGGAGGGTGGTCACCGGGGAGCTGTTTTTT.

The J gene is TRBJ1-1, the V gene TRBV7-9; weak D call: TRBD1 (6 bases). The CDR3 is 14 amino acids. CDR1 SEHNR and CDR2 FQNEAQ come from the germline V gene (reference sequence). V was clipped by 6 bases and J by 2 bases, with 13 bases between them. CDR3 sequence reads: CASRDGQRNTEAFF. The CDR3 DNA follows: TGTGCCAGCAGGGACGGACAGAGAAACACTGAAGCTTTCTTT. Combining the CDR3 with reference TRBV7-9 and TRBJ1-1 gives the whole variable domain DTGVSQNPRHKITKRGQNVTFRCDPISEHNRLYWYRQTLGQGPEFLTYFQNEAQLEKSRLLSDRFSAERPKGSFSTLEIQRTEQGDSAMYLCASRDGQRNTEAFFGQGTRLTVV.

This chain joins TRBV9 and TRBJ2-3; D gene ambiguous. CDR3 length equals 18 residues. Between the trimmed V and J ends, which lost 0 bases and 2 bases, there was a span of 19 bases. Germline CDR1 SGDLS, CDR2 YYNGEE. CDR3 residues: CASSVALGSSPPTDTQYF. CDR3 nucleotides: TGTGCCAGCAGCGTAGCCCTGGGATCCTCACCTCCCACAGATACGCAGTATTTT.

This chain uses TRBV7-2 with TRBJ1-3, with 8 bases aligning to TRBD1. From germline, CDR1 is SGHTA and CDR2 FQGNSA. The CDR3 consists of 17 residues. Trimming cost V 5 bases and J 1 base; bases outside gene matches: 10. The chain's CDR3 is CASSPMTGVGSGNTIYF. CDR3 bases: TGTGCCAGCAGCCCGATGACAGGGGTGGGATCTGGAAACACCATATATTTT.

The rearrangement uses TRBV7-7 and TRBJ2-2; 13 nucleotides align to TRBD2. J lost 0 bases, V lost 6 bases, and 10 bases had no gene match. The CDR3 is 19 amino acids. Germline lookup yields CDR1 SSHAT and CDR2 FNYEAQ (reference sequence). The CDR3 protein is CASSKGLAGASANTGELFF. The CDR3 nucleotides read TGTGCCAGCAGTAAAGGACTAGCGGGGGCGTCCGCGAACACCGGGGAGCTGTTTTTT.

J is TRBJ2-7 and V is TRBV19; perhaps D is TRBD1 or TRBD2 (5 bases each). CDR1 LNHDA and CDR2 SQIVND come from the germline V gene (reference sequence). The germline V and J ends were trimmed by 3 bases and 6 bases, with 12 bases remaining between them. The CDR3 consists of 13 residues. CDR3 amino acids: CASSILGTVEQYF. The CDR3 bases are TGTGCCAGTAGTATTCTAGGGACGGTCGAGCAGTACTTC.

V usage is TRBV6-5 and J usage is TRBJ2-3; 7 bases align to TRBD1. Germline V CDR1 and CDR2: MNHEY, SVGAGI. The junction had 8 bases not matched to a gene; V was cut back by 6 bases and J by 5 bases. The CDR3 is made up of 14 amino acids. The CDR3 reads CASSLDRAGDTQYF. The CDR3 coding sequence is TGTGCCAGCAGCTTAGACAGGGCTGGAGATACGCAGTATTTT.

The chain is built from TRBV14 and TRBJ1-1; maybe TRBD1 (5 bases). The CDR3 runs 14 residues. Germline V gene sequence: CDR1 SGHDN, CDR2 FVKESK. Deletions cut 0 bases from V and 5 bases from J, with 10 bases between. This CDR3 is CASSQDLTGTEAFF. The CDR3 coding sequence is TGTGCCAGCAGCCAAGATCTTACAGGAACTGAAGCTTTCTTT.

This clone showed up just once. CDR3 nucleotides: TGTGCCAGCAGTCCGTCTAAAACTTCCTACGAGCAGTACTTC. It encodes CASSPSKTSYEQYF. The rearrangement joins TRBV27 to TRBJ2-7; no definite D call. V was clipped by 5 bases and J by 1 base, with 12 bases between them. CDR3 length: 14 amino acids. CDR1 is MNHEY, CDR2 SMNVEV, per germline (reference sequence).

V gene TRBV5-1 combines with J gene TRBJ2-5, with a weak D call TRBD1 (6 bases). Germline assignment: CDR1 SGHRS and CDR2 YFSETQ. V lost 3 bases, J lost 4 bases, and 16 bases lay in between. The CDR3 spans 15 residues. CDR3 sequence (DNA): TGCGCCAGCAGCTCCACCGGGACACTAAGAGAGACCCAGTACTTC. Its translation: CASSSTGTLRETQYF.

The rearrangement uses TRBV5-1 and TRBJ2-7, with a weak D call TRBD1 (5 bases). The CDR3 loop spans 12 amino acids. Trimming shortened V by 4 bases and J by 4 bases, and 9 bases separated the two germline ends. CDR1 is SGHRS, CDR2 YFSETQ, per germline. CDR3 in DNA: TGCGCCAGCAGCACCCAGGGTTACGAGCAGTACTTC. The encoded protein is CASSTQGYEQYF.

This clone was detected only once. The CDR3 DNA is TGTGCCAGCAGTCAGGGGCCGAGGGGGACGCATTTT. Protein product: CASSQGPRGTHF. The chain uses TRBV28 and TRBJ1-5; D is possibly TRBD1 (6 bases). Trimming removed 5 bases at V and 15 bases at J, with 17 bases between. Germline-derived CDR1 and CDR2 are MDHEN and SYDVKM. CDR3 length: 12 residues.

This clone was counted between two and nine times. J is TRBJ2-1 and V is TRBV7-2, with 14 bases aligning to TRBD2. The CDR3 length is 16 residues. V lost 1 base, J lost 7 bases, and 3 bases stayed unmatched. Germline CDR1 SGHTA, CDR2 FQGNSA. This CDR3 is CASSLEGTSGRNEQFF. The DNA of the CDR3 is TGTGCCAGCAGCTTAGAAGGGACTAGCGGGAGAAATGAGCAGTTCTTC.

The chain has TRBV11-2 and TRBJ2-1; 11 bases map to TRBD2. This CDR3 spans 18 amino acids. With 0 bases clipped from V and 0 bases from J, the junction kept 4 bases outside the gene matches. The germline V gene encodes CDR1 SGHAT and CDR2 FQNNGV. The CDR3 DNA sequence: TGTGCCAGCAGCTTAGACGGTAGCGGGGGGGTCTCCTACAATGAGCAGTTCTTC. It yields the protein CASSLDGSGGVSYNEQFF.

This chain uses TRBV4-1 with TRBJ2-3; D perhaps matches TRBD1 (5 bases). CDR3 length: 14 amino acids. The V gene's germline CDR1 is MGHRA and CDR2 YSYEKL. The V and J ends lost 3 bases and 4 bases respectively, with 11 bases between them. CDR3 region: CASSQTVTADTQYF. The CDR3 bases are TGCGCCAGCAGCCAGACCGTGACAGCAGATACGCAGTATTTT.

The chain joins TRBV28 to TRBJ2-1; 10 positions agree with TRBD1. With V trimmed by 2 bases and J by 8 bases, 21 bases remained unmatched. Looked up from germline, CDR1 is MDHEN and CDR2 is SYDVKM. There are 20 residues in the CDR3. In nucleotides, the CDR3 is TGTGCCAGCAGTTTACGTCCGGGACAGGGGCGCCCTAGTTATTTCCATGAGCAGTTCTTC. This encodes CASSLRPGQGRPSYFHEQFF.

The chain uses TRBV14 and TRBJ2-3; D call uncertain. V lost 1 base and J 6 bases, leaving 8 bases between the germline ends. Germline V gives CDR1 SGHDN, CDR2 FVKESK. The CDR3 covers 13 residues. In DNA, the CDR3 is TGTGCCAGCAGCCAAGGATGGGCGGATACGCAGTATTTT. As protein: CASSQGWADTQYF. Full variable domain (outside the CDR3, taken from reference TRBV14 and TRBJ2-3): EAGVTQFPSHSVIEKGQTVTLRCDPISGHDNLYWYRRVMGKEIKFLLHFVKESKQDESGMPNNRFLAERTGGTYSTLKVQPAELEDSGVYFCASSQGWADTQYFGPGTRLTVL.

The gene calls are TRBV30 and TRBJ2-7; TRBD1 is a possible D gene (8 bases). V lost 0 bases and J lost 6, with 12 bases in between. CDR1 GTSNPN and CDR2 SVGIG come from the germline V gene (reference sequence). The length of the CDR3 is 13 residues. The CDR3 spells CAWSVTGGVEQYF. CDR3 in DNA: TGTGCCTGGAGTGTCACAGGGGGGGTCGAGCAGTACTTC.

The rearrangement links TRBV9 to TRBJ2-2, with 7 bases aligning to TRBD1. The CDR3 length is 18 residues. V was pared by 1 base and J by 8 bases, with 17 bases of the junction left unmatched. Germline V gene sequence: CDR1 SGDLS, CDR2 YYNGEE. The CDR3 coding sequence is TGTGCCAGCAGCGTAATTCCTCTTCAGGGGGATCTGGCAGGGGAGCTGTTTTTT. Its protein is CASSVIPLQGDLAGELFF.

V and J are TRBV9 and TRBJ1-1; D is perhaps TRBD1 (5 bases). Trimming stripped 3 bases from V and 1 base from J, with 10 bases between. Germline values: CDR1 SGDLS, CDR2 YYNGEE. The CDR3 spans 14 residues. In nucleotides, the CDR3 is TGTGCCAGCAGCGGTCTAAGGGGGAACACTGAAGCTTTCTTT. Translation gives CASSGLRGNTEAFF.